This TCR beta chain was profiled in a study of response to subunit inactivated influenza vaccine. Points from the study as a whole: Authors proposed each seasonal influenza vaccination draws in few new T cells.

V lost 1 base and J lost 7; bases outside the gene matches: 11. CDR3 length equals 17 residues. This clonotype has only a few counts. Its cognate antigen is unknown. TCRdb passed the RT-PCR reads through MiXCR, listing each CDR3 protein once. This sample has around 570,000 distinct CDR3 sequences, with under 9% found just once. Sequences were derived from PBMCs from blood, sampled roughly 24 months after vaccination. V usage is TRBV12-3 or TRBV12-4 and J usage is TRBJ1-5; 9 nucleotides align to TRBD1. This clonotype was sampled from a man in his fifties or sixties who received an inactivated influenza vaccine. The CDR3 coding sequence is TGTGCCAGCAGTTTAGGTGACCCGGGACAGGGATGGCAGCCCCAGCATTTT. Its translation: CASSLGDPGQGWQPQHF.